Presented here are 12 T cell receptor beta chains from one specimen sequenced in a study of Ad26.COV2.S vaccination and SARS-CoV-2 variants. This sample's treatment: over 15 received Ad26.COV2.S at low or high dose, single or two shots; roughly five received placebo; per-sample allocation not given. Specimen acquisition occurred on day 63 following the initial vaccine or placebo injection. TCRdb keeps only in-frame clones here, not all; method: immunoSEQ multiplex PCR. This table holds around 300,000 clones, about 90% found once. Sequencing was performed on peripheral blood, taken in a trial of Ad26.COV2.S vaccine versus placebo. The receptors shown here come from a person between 18 and 65 years old who received the Ad26.COV2.S COVID-19 vaccine or a placebo.

V and J are TRBV12-3 or TRBV12-4 and TRBJ1-2; TRBD1 is a possible D gene (5 bases). V was cut by 6 bases and J by 4 bases, with 12 bases left in between. This CDR3 comprises 13 residues. The CDR3 reads CASSTGLGYGYTF. In nucleotides, the CDR3 is TGTGCCAGCAGCACAGGTTTGGGCTATGGCTACACCTTC.

Details on this clone: A much larger clone is a single base away; this may be a read error. The chain is built from TRBV12-3 or TRBV12-4 and TRBJ1-2; no clear D. This CDR3 has 10 amino acids. V gave up 6 bases and J gave up 3 bases, with 2 bases separating them. The CDR3 DNA reads TGTGCCAGCAGCCACTATGGCTACACCTTC. Its protein is CASSHYGYTF.

The genes are TRBV21-1 and TRBJ2-5; the table gives TRBD2 as D, unverified against the DNA. TRBV21-1 has pseudogene status. The CDR3 spans 15 residues. The CDR3 is CANATHRGIKETQYF. The CDR3, as DNA: TGTGCCAACGCAACCCATCGGGGAATCAAGGAGACCCAGTACTTC.

V is TRBV19 and J is TRBJ2-1, with D perhaps TRBD1 (6 bases). This CDR3 contains 16 residues. Germline V lookup: CDR1 LNHDA, CDR2 SQIVND (reference sequence). The germline V and J ends were trimmed by 5 bases and 7 bases, with 21 bases remaining between them. In nucleotides, the CDR3 is TGTGCCAGTAGTGGGTCGGAGACAGGTAAAGGTAATGAGCAGTTCTTC. This translates into CASSGSETGKGNEQFF.

The chain joins TRBV12-3 or TRBV12-4 to TRBJ2-1; a possible D gene is TRBD1 (5 bases). This CDR3 is built from 12 residues. The V gene lost 2 bases and the J gene lost 8 bases, with 7 bases spanning the gap. The CDR3 loop is CASSLQGYEQFF. The CDR3 nucleotides read TGTGCCAGCAGTTTACAGGGATATGAGCAGTTCTTC.

The CDR3: CASSPQTISNQPQHF. In DNA form, the CDR3 reads TGTGCCAGCTCACCACAGACAATTAGCAATCAGCCCCAGCATTTT. The rearrangement links TRBV18 to TRBJ1-5, with D unclear. Per the germline V gene, CDR1 is KGHSH and CDR2 is LQKENI. V dropped 1 base and J dropped 0 bases, with 7 bases sitting between them. This CDR3 is 15 amino acids long. The full variable domain, its missing parts supplied by reference TRBV18 and TRBJ1-5, is NAGVMQNPRHLVRRRGQEARLRCSPMKGHSHVYWYRQLPEEGLKFMVYLQKENIIDESGMPKERFSAEFPKEGPSILRIQQVVRGDSAAYFCASSPQTISNQPQHFGDGTRLSIL.

This clone was detected only once. The chain is built from TRBV18 and TRBJ2-5, with D unresolved. The V end lost 5 bases, the J end lost 3 bases, and 25 bases lay between the germline ends. This CDR3 has 18 residues. The germline gives CDR1 KGHSH, CDR2 LQKENI. CDR3 in DNA: TGTGCCAGCTCATTCCCTCAGCCGACCAGCTTATCGGAAGAGACCCAGTACTTC. It yields the protein CASSFPQPTSLSEETQYF.

This chain uses TRBV5-4 with TRBJ1-2; TRBD1 might be the D (5 bases). Per the germline V gene, CDR1 is SGHNT and CDR2 is YYREEE (reference sequence). The CDR3 covers 14 residues. With 0 bases removed from V and 10 bases from J, the gap between germline ends came to 16 bases. CDR3 sequence (DNA): TGTGCCAGCAGCTTGGGGCGGGACTTTACGGACTACACCTTC. It encodes CASSLGRDFTDYTF.

This CDR3 reads CASRTRTGLNEKLFF. In DNA form, the CDR3 reads TGTGCCAGCAGGACACGGACAGGGTTAAATGAAAAACTGTTTTTT. The J gene is TRBJ1-4, the V gene TRBV7-9, with 8 bases aligning to TRBD1. From germline, CDR1 is SEHNR and CDR2 FQNEAQ (reference sequence). V dropped 6 bases and J dropped 5; count of bases not matched to a gene: 8. This CDR3 is built from 15 residues. Full variable domain (outside the CDR3, taken from reference TRBV7-9 and TRBJ1-4): DTGVSQNPRHKITKRGQNVTFRCDPISEHNRLYWYRQTLGQGPEFLTYFQNEAQLEKSRLLSDRFSAERPKGSFSTLEIQRTEQGDSAMYLCASRTRTGLNEKLFFGSGTQLSVL.

This rearrangement joins TRBV7-9 to TRBJ2-6; weak D call: TRBD2 (5 bases). Germline V gene lookup returns CDR1 SEHNR and CDR2 FQNEAQ (reference sequence). Trimming cost V 7 bases and J 6 bases, with 22 bases left between them. The CDR3 is 17 amino acids. The CDR3 bases are TGTGCCAGCATCCCGCAGGAGCGGCCTGGGTCGGCCAACGTCCTGACTTTC. Translating it yields CASIPQERPGSANVLTF.

V and J are TRBV7-2 and TRBJ2-7; 10 positions match TRBD2. Germline V lookup: CDR1 SGHTA, CDR2 FQGNSA. V lost 7 bases and J lost 2; bases outside the gene matches: 5. The CDR3 totals 14 residues. This chain's CDR3 is CASNIAGGTYEQYF. CDR3 nucleotide sequence: TGTGCCAGCAACATAGCGGGGGGCACCTACGAGCAGTACTTC.

The chain couples TRBV27 to TRBJ1-1; 9 nucleotides match TRBD1. With V trimmed by 3 bases and J by 3 bases, 2 bases remained unmatched. Germline V gene lookup returns CDR1 MNHEY and CDR2 SMNVEV (reference sequence). The CDR3 runs to 14 residues. The CDR3 coding sequence is TGTGCCAGCAGTTTGACAGGGGGGTACACTGAAGCTTTCTTT. This codes for CASSLTGGYTEAFF.